The present entry profiles one TCR beta chain with its context. Its antigen is not known. The data are from a study of T cell responses to AZD1222 COVID-19 vaccine. Germline CDR1 is SQVTM and CDR2 is ANQGSEA. Trimming stripped 7 bases from V and 3 bases from J, with 18 bases between. This CDR3 spans 15 amino acids. Clones were read by immunoSEQ multiplex PCR, and TCRdb kept only the in-frame ones, dropping some. The data contain some 170,000 clones, 85% to 90% of them seen just once; the ten biggest clones take up 3.5% to 5.5%. Study-level results: Only five or six AZD1222 recipients tested seropositive at baseline. A rise in Spike-specific TCR breadth and depth followed two AZD1222 doses. Females outnumbered males among donors, who were mostly white British; clonal diversity was possibly underestimated.

The genes are TRBV29-1 and TRBJ1-4, with D perhaps TRBD1 (6 bases). The starting material was peripheral blood, obtained 28 days after the second dose of the MenACWY control vaccine. This TCR was recovered from an adult who received the MenACWY meningococcal vaccine as a control. The CDR3 reads CSGGMGGQPNEKLFF. The CDR3 coding sequence is TGCAGCGGTGGGATGGGAGGACAGCCTAATGAAAAACTGTTTTTT.